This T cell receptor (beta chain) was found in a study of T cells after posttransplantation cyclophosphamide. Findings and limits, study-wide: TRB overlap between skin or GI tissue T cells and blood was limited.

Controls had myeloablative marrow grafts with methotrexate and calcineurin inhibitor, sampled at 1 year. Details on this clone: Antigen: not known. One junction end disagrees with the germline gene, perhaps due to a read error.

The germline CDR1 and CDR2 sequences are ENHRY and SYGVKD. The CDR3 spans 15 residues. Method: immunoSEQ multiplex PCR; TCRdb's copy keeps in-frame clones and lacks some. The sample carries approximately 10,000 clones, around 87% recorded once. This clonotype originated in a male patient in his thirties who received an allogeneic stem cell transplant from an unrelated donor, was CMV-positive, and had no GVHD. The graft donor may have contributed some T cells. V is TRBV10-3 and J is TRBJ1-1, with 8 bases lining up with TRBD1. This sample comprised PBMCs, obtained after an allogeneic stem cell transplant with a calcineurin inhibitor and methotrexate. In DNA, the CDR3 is TGTGCCAGCAGTGAACAGGGGGTACCGAACACTGAAGCTTTCTTT. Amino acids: CASSEQGVPNTEAFF.